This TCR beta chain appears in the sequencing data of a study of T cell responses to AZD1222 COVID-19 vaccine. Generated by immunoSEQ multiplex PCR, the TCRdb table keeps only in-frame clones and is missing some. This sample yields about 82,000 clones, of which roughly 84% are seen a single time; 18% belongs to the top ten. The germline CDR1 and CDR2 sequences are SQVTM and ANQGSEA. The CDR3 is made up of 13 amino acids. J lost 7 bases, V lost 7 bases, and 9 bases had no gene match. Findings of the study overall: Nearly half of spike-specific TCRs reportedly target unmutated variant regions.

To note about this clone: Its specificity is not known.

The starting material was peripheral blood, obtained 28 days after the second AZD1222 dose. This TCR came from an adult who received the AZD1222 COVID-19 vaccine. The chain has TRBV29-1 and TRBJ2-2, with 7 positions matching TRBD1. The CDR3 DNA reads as TGCAGCGCCGCCGGACAGGCCTTCGGGGAGCTGTTTTTT. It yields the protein CSAAGQAFGELFF.